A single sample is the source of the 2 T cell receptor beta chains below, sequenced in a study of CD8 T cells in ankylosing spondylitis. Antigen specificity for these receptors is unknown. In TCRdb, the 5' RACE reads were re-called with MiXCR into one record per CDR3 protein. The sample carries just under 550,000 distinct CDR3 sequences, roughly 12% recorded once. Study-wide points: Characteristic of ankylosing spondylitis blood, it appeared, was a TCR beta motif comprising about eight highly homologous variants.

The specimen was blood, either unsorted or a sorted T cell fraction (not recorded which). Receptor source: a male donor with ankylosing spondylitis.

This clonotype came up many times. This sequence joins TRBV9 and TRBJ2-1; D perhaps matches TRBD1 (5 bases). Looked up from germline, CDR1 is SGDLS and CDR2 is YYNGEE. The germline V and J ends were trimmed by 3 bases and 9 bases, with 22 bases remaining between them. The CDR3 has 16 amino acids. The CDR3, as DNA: TGTGCCAGCAGCGGACTCCTGGCTCAGGGTTCGAGTGAGCAGTTCTTC. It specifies CASSGLLAQGSSEQFF.

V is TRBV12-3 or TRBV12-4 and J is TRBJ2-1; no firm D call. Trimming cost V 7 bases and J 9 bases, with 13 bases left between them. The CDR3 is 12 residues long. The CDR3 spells CASTLGPTEQFF. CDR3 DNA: TGTGCCAGCACCCTGGGCCCTACTGAGCAGTTCTTC.